These 19 T cell receptor beta chains were sequenced from one sample in a study of blood T cell repertoires in COVID-19. Sequencing was performed with immunoSEQ multiplex PCR; in TCRdb, only in-frame clones are kept and a portion is missing. The sample contains around 170,000 clones, roughly 70% of which appear only once. The sequenced sample consisted of peripheral blood. These receptors were taken from an elderly woman with acute or convalescent COVID-19.

This chain links TRBV9 with TRBJ2-2, with 8 bases aligning to TRBD2. V lost 0 bases and J lost 4; bases outside the gene matches: 5. The CDR3 consists of 16 residues. Germline-derived CDR1 and CDR2 are SGDLS and YYNGEE. In DNA, the CDR3 is TGTGCCAGCAGCGTAGGAGGTAGCGGGGTCACCGGGGAGCTGTTTTTT. Translation: CASSVGGSGVTGELFF.

The V call is TRBV7-2, the J call TRBJ1-5; maybe TRBD1 (6 bases). Trimming removed 4 bases at V and 5 bases at J, with 15 bases between. Per the germline V gene, CDR1 is SGHTA and CDR2 is FQGNSA. The CDR3 is 15 residues long. The CDR3 DNA reads as TGTGCCAGCAGCTCCTTTCGGGGGGCTGATCAGCCCCAGCATTTT. Translating it yields CASSSFRGADQPQHF.

The V gene is TRBV7-3, the J gene TRBJ2-1, with TRBD2 as a possible D gene (7 bases). CDR1 is SGHTA, CDR2 FQGTGA, per germline. The length of the CDR3 is 15 residues. V shed 5 bases and J shed 2 bases, with 13 bases lying between them. CDR3 amino acids: CASSPRRGPYNEQFF. DNA of the CDR3: TGTGCCAGCAGCCCCCGGCGGGGGCCCTACAATGAGCAGTTCTTC.

The genes are TRBV24-1 and TRBJ1-1; D perhaps matches TRBD1 (5 bases). Germline V gene data show CDR1 as KGHDR and CDR2 as SFDVKD. V was cut by 7 bases and J by 5 bases, with 19 bases left in between. This CDR3 has 15 amino acids. For the CDR3, the DNA is TGTGCCACCAGGGGGGAGGAGGGACGTGGTACTGAAGCTTTCTTT. Translating gives CATRGEEGRGTEAFF.

This clone was counted only a few times. J is TRBJ1-1 and V is TRBV11-1; 7 nucleotides line up with TRBD1. With V trimmed by 4 bases and J by 4 bases, 0 bases remained unmatched. This CDR3 spans 12 amino acids. CDR1 SGHAT and CDR2 FQDESV come from the germline V gene (reference sequence). CDR3 protein: CASSSGGTEAFF. For the CDR3, the DNA is TGTGCCAGCAGCTCAGGGGGCACTGAAGCTTTCTTT. Full variable domain (rest looked up from reference TRBV11-1 and TRBJ1-1): EAEVAQSPRYKITEKSQAVAFWCDPISGHATLYWYRQILGQGPELLVQFQDESVVDDSQLPKDRFSAERLKGVDSTLKIQPAELGDSAMYLCASSSGGTEAFFGQGTRLTVV.

The chain recombines TRBV5-5 with TRBJ1-5; 7 nucleotides match TRBD1. Germline V lookup: CDR1 SGHKS, CDR2 YYEKEE (reference sequence). V was clipped by 4 bases and J by 7 bases; unmatched bases: 5. The CDR3 loop spans 13 amino acids. This CDR3 is CASSRQGDQPQHF. CDR3 sequence (DNA): TGTGCCAGCAGCCGACAGGGTGACCAGCCCCAGCATTTT.

The V call is TRBV7-8, the J call TRBJ2-1; D is perhaps TRBD2 (5 bases). With 1 base removed from V and 5 bases from J, the gap between germline ends came to 15 bases. Germline values: CDR1 SGHVS, CDR2 FQNEAQ. The CDR3 is made up of 16 amino acids. CDR3 sequence: CASSLVWLASNNEQFF. In nucleotides, the CDR3 is TGTGCCAGCAGCTTAGTCTGGTTAGCGAGTAACAATGAGCAGTTCTTC.

The chain combines TRBV7-8 with TRBJ2-1; the D gene is possibly TRBD2 (6 bases). Trimming cost V 5 bases and J 2 bases, with 16 bases left between them. Germline CDR1 is SGHVS and CDR2 is FQNEAQ. The CDR3 is 16 residues long. CDR3 DNA: TGTGCCAGCAGCCGAGGGGCGGAGGGAGCCTACAATGAGCAGTTCTTC. Protein sequence: CASSRGAEGAYNEQFF.

The chain couples TRBV29-1 to TRBJ2-1, with D perhaps matching TRBD1 (6 bases). The V end was cut by 7 bases, the J end by 4 bases, with 17 bases between. CDR1 SQVTM and CDR2 ANQGSEA come from the germline V gene. This CDR3 is 14 amino acids long. Written as DNA, the CDR3 is TGCAGCGGGCTGATTGGACAGCAATACAATGAGCAGTTCTTC. This encodes CSGLIGQQYNEQFF.

V usage is TRBV7-8 and J usage is TRBJ2-1; D possibly corresponds to TRBD2 (5 bases). CDR3 size: 15 residues. Trimming removed 1 base from V and 4 bases from J, with 11 bases in between. Per germline, CDR1 SGHVS and CDR2 FQNEAQ. CDR3 residues: CASSLGGMGYNEQFF. CDR3 nucleotide sequence: TGTGCCAGCAGCTTAGGAGGGATGGGGTACAATGAGCAGTTCTTC.

Concerning this clone itself: The sample has other DNA sequences that encode this CDR3 too. This chain joins TRBV5-1 and TRBJ2-5; 8 bases agree with TRBD1. The CDR3 loop spans 14 amino acids. The germline gives CDR1 SGHRS, CDR2 YFSETQ. With V trimmed by 0 bases and J by 3 bases, 1 base remained unmatched. The CDR3: CASSLGQGKETQYF. The CDR3 bases are TGCGCCAGCAGCTTGGGACAGGGGAAAGAGACCCAGTACTTC.

In this sample, this clone turned up once. The gene calls are TRBV19 and TRBJ2-5; a weak D match, TRBD2 (5 bases). V lost 2 bases, J lost 5 bases, and 9 bases lay in between. There are 13 residues in the CDR3. Germline CDR1 and CDR2: LNHDA and SQIVND (reference sequence). The CDR3 nucleotides read TGTGCCAGTAGTATACGGGGTCTGGAGACCCAGTACTTC. Its protein is CASSIRGLETQYF. The full variable domain, in which reference TRBV19 and TRBJ2-5 provide the parts outside the CDR3, is DGGITQSPKYLFRKEGQNVTLSCEQNLNHDAMYWYRQDPGQGLRLIYYSQIVNDFQKGDIAEGYSVSREKKESFPLTVTSAQKNPTAFYLCASSIRGLETQYFGPGTRLLVL.

In its sample, this clone was seen a few times. V is TRBV25-1 and J is TRBJ1-6, with D unclear. V gave up 2 bases and J gave up 6 bases, with 8 bases separating them. Germline-derived CDR1 and CDR2 are MGHDK and SYGVNS. This CDR3 contains 14 residues. In DNA form, the CDR3 reads TGTGCCAGCAGTGAACTAACTACTAATTCACCCCTCCACTTT. Its translation: CASSELTTNSPLHF.

The DNA for the CDR3 is TGTGCCTGGAGTGTATGGGGAGCGGGGGTCTCCTACGAGCAGTACTTC. Residues: CAWSVWGAGVSYEQYF. The rearrangement uses TRBV30 and TRBJ2-7; 8 bases agree with TRBD2. The CDR3 has 16 amino acids. The trim removed 0 bases at V and 0 bases at J, leaving 7 bases unmatched. Germline V gene lookup returns CDR1 GTSNPN and CDR2 SVGIG (reference sequence).

The chain employs TRBV18 and TRBJ1-3, with TRBD1 matching 9 bases. Losses at the gene ends were 5 bases for V and 3 bases for J; bases not matched to a gene: 2. Germline loops: CDR1 KGHSH, CDR2 LQKENI. CDR3 length equals 14 residues. Here the CDR3 reads CASSSTGGGNTIYF. CDR3 DNA: TGTGCCAGCTCATCGACAGGGGGTGGAAACACCATATATTTT.

V is TRBV28 and J is TRBJ2-5, with D perhaps matching TRBD1 (5 bases). Trimming took 10 bases from V and 1 from J, leaving 16 bases between them. The CDR3 is 14 residues long. The V gene's germline CDR1 is MDHEN and CDR2 SYDVKM. This chain's CDR3 is CATSPRVSQETQYF. The CDR3, as DNA: TGTGCCACCTCCCCCAGGGTTTCCCAAGAGACCCAGTACTTC. The entire variable domain, with the rest obtained from reference TRBV28 and TRBJ2-5, is as follows: DVKVTQSSRYLVKRTGEKVFLECVQDMDHENMFWYRQDPGLGLRLIYFSYDVKMKEKGDIPEGYSVSREKKERFSLILESASTNQTSMYLCATSPRVSQETQYFGPGTRLLVL.

The V and J genes are TRBV11-2 and TRBJ2-7; D is unclear. The germline gives CDR1 SGHAT, CDR2 FQNNGV. CDR3 length: 16 amino acids. Trimming left V 0 bases short and J 5 bases short, with 17 bases between. CDR3 sequence (DNA): TGTGCCAGCAGCTTAGAATTTCATCCGGGTCGAAACGAGCAGTACTTC. Translated, it gives CASSLEFHPGRNEQYF.

This chain links TRBV10-3 with TRBJ2-4; 7 nucleotides match TRBD2. The germline gives CDR1 ENHRY, CDR2 SYGVKD. The CDR3 covers 17 residues. The V gene end was trimmed by 0 bases and the J gene end by 1 base; junction bases not matched to a gene: 6. The CDR3 DNA reads as TGTGCCATCAGTGAGTCGGTTGCGGGAGAGGCCAAAAACATTCAGTACTTC. This gives the protein CAISESVAGEAKNIQYF.

The J gene is TRBJ2-7, the V gene TRBV7-7; 7 bases map to TRBD1. V lost 5 bases, J lost 2 bases, and 12 bases stayed unmatched. The germline gives CDR1 SSHAT, CDR2 FNYEAQ (reference sequence). The length of the CDR3 is 16 residues. CDR3 residues: CASSPSPSQGAYEQYF. In DNA, the CDR3 is TGTGCCAGCAGCCCCAGCCCCTCGCAGGGGGCCTACGAGCAGTACTTC.